This T cell receptor beta chain was sequenced for a study of T cells expressing NK-cell markers. The wider study: The TCR beta repertoires were obtained from sorted CD3+CD56+NKG2C+, CD3+CD56+NKG2C- and CD3+CD56-NKG2C+ T cells. There were seven HCMV-seropositive donors and one seronegative donor among the eight sequenced.

The CDR3 spans 15 residues. Germline CDR1 reads DFQATT; CDR2 reads SNEGSKA (reference sequence). TCRdb re-called the 5' RACE reads; every CDR3 protein appears as one record, without DNA. The table gives 500,000 to 600,000 distinct CDR3 sequences; the top ten clones make up roughly 3.5% of it. The sequencing input was blood T cells: a sorted CD56 or NKG2C T cell subset, CD4+ or CD8+ T cells, or bulk PBMC T cells (not recorded which). The clonotype comes from a man between 18 and 29 years old in good health. This chain joins TRBV20-1 and TRBJ1-1; with no DNA, the TCRdb D assignment of TRBD1 cannot be verified. The CDR3 region is CSAREGTGSIAEAFF.